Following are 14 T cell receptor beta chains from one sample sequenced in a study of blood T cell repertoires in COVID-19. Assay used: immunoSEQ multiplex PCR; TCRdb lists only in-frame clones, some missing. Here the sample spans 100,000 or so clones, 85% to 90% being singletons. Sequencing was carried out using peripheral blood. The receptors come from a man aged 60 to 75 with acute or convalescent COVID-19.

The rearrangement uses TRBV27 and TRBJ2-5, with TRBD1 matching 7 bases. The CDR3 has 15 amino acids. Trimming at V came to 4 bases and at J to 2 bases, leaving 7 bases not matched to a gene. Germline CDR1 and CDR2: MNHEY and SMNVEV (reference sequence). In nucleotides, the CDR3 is TGTGCCAGCAGTTCGAACAGGGGAAGGCAAGAGACCCAGTACTTC. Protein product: CASSSNRGRQETQYF.

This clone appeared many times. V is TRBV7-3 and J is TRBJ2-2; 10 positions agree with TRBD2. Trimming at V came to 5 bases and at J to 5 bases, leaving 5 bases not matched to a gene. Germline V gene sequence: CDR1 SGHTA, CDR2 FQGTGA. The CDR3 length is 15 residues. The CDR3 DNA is TGTGCCAGCAGCCGAACTAGCGGGGCAACCGGGGAGCTGTTTTTT. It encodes CASSRTSGATGELFF.

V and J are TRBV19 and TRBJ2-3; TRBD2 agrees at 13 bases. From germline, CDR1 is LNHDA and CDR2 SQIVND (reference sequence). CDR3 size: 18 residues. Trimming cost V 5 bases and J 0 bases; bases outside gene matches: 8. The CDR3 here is CASSDGTSGTSSTDTQYF. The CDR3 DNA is TGTGCCAGTAGTGACGGGACTAGCGGGACTTCTAGCACAGATACGCAGTATTTT.

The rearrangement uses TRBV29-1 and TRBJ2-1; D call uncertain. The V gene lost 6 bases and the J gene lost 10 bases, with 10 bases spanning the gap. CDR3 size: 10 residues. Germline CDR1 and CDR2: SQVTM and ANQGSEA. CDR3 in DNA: TGCAGCGTCGTTGACTTGGAGCAGTTCTTC. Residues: CSVVDLEQFF.

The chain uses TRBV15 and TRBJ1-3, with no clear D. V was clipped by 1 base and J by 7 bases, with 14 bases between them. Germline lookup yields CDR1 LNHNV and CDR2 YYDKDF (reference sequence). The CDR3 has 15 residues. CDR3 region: CATSRGGALRNTIYF. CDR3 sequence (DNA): TGTGCCACCAGCAGAGGAGGTGCTTTAAGGAACACCATATATTTT.

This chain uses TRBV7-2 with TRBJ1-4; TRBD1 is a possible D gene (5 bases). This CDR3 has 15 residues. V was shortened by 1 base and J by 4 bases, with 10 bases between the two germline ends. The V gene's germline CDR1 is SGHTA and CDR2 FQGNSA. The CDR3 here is CASSLVQGLNEKLFF. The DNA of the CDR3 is TGTGCCAGCAGCTTAGTTCAGGGACTTAATGAAAAACTGTTTTTT.

The DNA for the CDR3 is TGTGCCAGCAGCTTAGGGCTAGCGGGGGGGAATGAGCAGTTCTTC. This codes for CASSLGLAGGNEQFF. This rearrangement joins TRBV13 to TRBJ2-1; 12 positions match TRBD2. The V gene's germline CDR1 is PRHDT and CDR2 FYEKMQ (reference sequence). Losses at the gene ends were 0 bases for V and 7 bases for J; bases not matched to a gene: 1. This CDR3 has 15 amino acids.

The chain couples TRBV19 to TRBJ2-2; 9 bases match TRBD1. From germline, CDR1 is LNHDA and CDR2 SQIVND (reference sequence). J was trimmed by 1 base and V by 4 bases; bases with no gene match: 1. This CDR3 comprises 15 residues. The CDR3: CASSRGQGNTGELFF. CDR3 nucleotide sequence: TGTGCCAGTAGTAGGGGACAGGGGAACACCGGGGAGCTGTTTTTT.

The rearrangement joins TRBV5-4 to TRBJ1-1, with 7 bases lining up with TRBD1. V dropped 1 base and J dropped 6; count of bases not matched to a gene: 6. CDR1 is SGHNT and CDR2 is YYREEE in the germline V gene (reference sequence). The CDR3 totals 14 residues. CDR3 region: CASSLSGRGSEAFF. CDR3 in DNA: TGTGCCAGCAGCTTGTCGGGCAGGGGGTCTGAAGCTTTCTTT. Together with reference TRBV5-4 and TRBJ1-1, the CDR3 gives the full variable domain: ETGVTQSPTHLIKTRGQQVTLRCSSQSGHNTVSWYQQALGQGPQFIFQYYREEENGRGNFPPRFSGLQFPNYSSELNVNALELDDSALYLCASSLSGRGSEAFFGQGTRLTVV.

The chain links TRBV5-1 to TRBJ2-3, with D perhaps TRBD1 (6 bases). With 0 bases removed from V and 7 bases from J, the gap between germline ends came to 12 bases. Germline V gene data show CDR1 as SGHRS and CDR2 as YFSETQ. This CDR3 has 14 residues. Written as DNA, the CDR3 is TGCGCCAGCAGCTTGGATGGACAGTTCAATACGCAGTATTTT. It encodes CASSLDGQFNTQYF.

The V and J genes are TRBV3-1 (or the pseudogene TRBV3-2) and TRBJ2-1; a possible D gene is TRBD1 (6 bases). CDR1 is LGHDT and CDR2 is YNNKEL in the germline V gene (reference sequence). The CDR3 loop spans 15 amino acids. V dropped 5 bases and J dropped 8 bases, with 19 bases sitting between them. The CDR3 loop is CASSIKGEPSDEQFF. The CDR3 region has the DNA TGTGCCAGCAGCATAAAGGGGGAGCCCAGTGATGAGCAGTTCTTC.

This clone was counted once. CDR3 coding DNA: TGTGCCAGCAGCTTATCAGGCACGTCCTCCCCCTACGAGCAGTACTTC. This codes for CASSLSGTSSPYEQYF. The gene calls are TRBV7-2 and TRBJ2-7; D is uncertain. This CDR3 has 16 residues. V was pared by 2 bases and J by 2 bases, with 16 bases between. CDR1 and CDR2 (germline): SGHTA, FQGNSA.

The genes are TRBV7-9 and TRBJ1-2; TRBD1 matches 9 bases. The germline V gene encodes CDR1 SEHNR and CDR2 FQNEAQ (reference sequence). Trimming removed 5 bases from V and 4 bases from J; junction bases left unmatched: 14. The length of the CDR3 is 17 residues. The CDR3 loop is CASSKTGGVGLGYGYTF. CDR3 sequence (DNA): TGTGCCAGCAGCAAAACAGGGGGCGTCGGTCTAGGCTATGGCTACACCTTC.

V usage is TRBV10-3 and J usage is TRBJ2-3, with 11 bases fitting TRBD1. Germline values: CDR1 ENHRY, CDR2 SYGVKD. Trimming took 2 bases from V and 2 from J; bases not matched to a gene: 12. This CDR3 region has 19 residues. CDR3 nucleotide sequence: TGTGCCATCAGTGAGCCGTCCCGGGACAGGGGGTATTACACAGATACGCAGTATTTT. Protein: CAISEPSRDRGYYTDTQYF.